One and the same sample provided the 2 T cell receptor beta chains below, sequenced in a study of cytotoxic CD8 clonotypes in ibrutinib-treated CLL. TCRdb's copy holds only in-frame clones and misses some; the assay was immunoSEQ multiplex PCR. The sample holds approximately 5,900 clones, about four fifths seen once. Sequences were derived from PBMCs, sampled before ibrutinib treatment. These receptor sequences come from a human donor with chronic lymphocytic leukemia.

The V gene is TRBV4-1, the J gene TRBJ2-4; D not resolved. The germline CDR1 and CDR2 sequences are MGHRA and YSYEKL. V was shortened by 5 bases and J by 1 base, with 15 bases between the two germline ends. This CDR3 has 16 residues. This CDR3 reads CASSGVGFLAKNIQYF. The CDR3 DNA follows: TGCGCCAGCAGCGGGGTCGGGTTTCTGGCCAAAAACATTCAGTACTTC.

This clone is a singleton in its sample. V is TRBV7-3 and J is TRBJ2-1; a possible D gene is TRBD1 (6 bases). This CDR3 has 14 residues. CDR1 is SGHTA and CDR2 is FQGTGA in the germline V gene. Trimming cost V 5 bases and J 6 bases, with 14 bases left between them. The CDR3 coding sequence is TGTGCCAGCAGCCAAATACAGGGTCGCAATGAGCAGTTCTTC. Residues: CASSQIQGRNEQFF. The whole variable domain, remainder taken from reference TRBV7-3 and TRBJ2-1, is GAGVSQTPSNKVTEKGKYVELRCDPISGHTALYWYRQSLGQGPEFLIYFQGTGAADDSGLPNDRFFAVRPEGSVSTLKIQRTERGDSAVYLCASSQIQGRNEQFFGPGTRLTVL.